These 12 T cell receptor beta chains were all obtained from the same sample, sequenced in a study of cytomegalovirus exposure and HLA in healthy donors. Sequencing used immunoSEQ multiplex PCR; TCRdb keeps in-frame clones, though not all of them. The data contain roughly 250,000 clones, 80% to 90% of them singletons. The sample was PBMCs. These receptors were collected from a young man in good health and CMV-seronegative.

This clone appeared a single time. V gene TRBV7-9 combines with J gene TRBJ2-1; maybe TRBD1 (5 bases). There are 15 residues in the CDR3. Looked up from germline, CDR1 is SEHNR and CDR2 is FQNEAQ (reference sequence). The V end lost 4 bases, the J end lost 9 bases, and 19 bases lay between the germline ends. The CDR3 bases are TGTGCCAGCAGCTCGCTGGACACCCCCCGTGGTGAGCAGTTCTTC. Amino acid sequence: CASSSLDTPRGEQFF.

This chain links TRBV7-8 with TRBJ2-1, with 7 bases that match TRBD2. V lost 2 bases and J lost 8; bases outside the gene matches: 6. The germline CDR1 and CDR2 sequences are SGHVS and FQNEAQ. The CDR3 is 14 amino acids. The CDR3 DNA is TGTGCCAGCAGCTTAAAGTGGGAGGGCCATGAGCAGTTCTTC. This sequence encodes CASSLKWEGHEQFF. Full variable domain (rest looked up from reference TRBV7-8 and TRBJ2-1): GAGVSQSPRYKVAKRGQDVALRCDPISGHVSLFWYQQALGQGPEFLTYFQNEAQLDKSGLPSDRFFAERPEGSVSTLKIQRTQQEDSAVYLCASSLKWEGHEQFFGPGTRLTVL.

The rearrangement joins TRBV27 to TRBJ2-7, with D uncertain. Deletions cut 4 bases from V and 6 bases from J, with 16 bases between. Germline V gene sequence: CDR1 MNHEY, CDR2 SMNVEV (reference sequence). The CDR3 is made up of 14 amino acids. The CDR3, as DNA: TGTGCCAGCAGTTATGGCAGGCAATCGAGCGAGCAGTACTTC. As protein: CASSYGRQSSEQYF.

V is TRBV6-5 and J is TRBJ2-5; weak D call: TRBD1 (6 bases). The CDR3 is made up of 12 amino acids. V gave up 7 bases and J gave up 7 bases, with 13 bases separating them. Germline values: CDR1 MNHEY, CDR2 SVGAGI. The CDR3 loop is CASITGSGTQYF. As DNA, the CDR3 is TGTGCCAGCATTACAGGGTCGGGGACCCAGTACTTC.

This chain links TRBV4-3 with TRBJ2-5; 8 bases line up with TRBD2. The CDR3 is made up of 17 amino acids. The V gene end was trimmed by 0 bases and the J gene end by 1 base; junction bases not matched to a gene: 7. Germline CDR1 reads LGHNA; CDR2 reads YSLEER. The CDR3: CASSQDNPSGGQETQYF. The CDR3 DNA is TGCGCCAGCAGCCAAGATAATCCAAGCGGGGGCCAAGAGACCCAGTACTTC.

This clone showed up just once. The rearrangement links TRBV7-9 to TRBJ2-5, with TRBD2 identical over 7 bases. Germline V gene lookup returns CDR1 SEHNR and CDR2 FQNEAQ (reference sequence). Trimming at V came to 4 bases and at J to 5 bases, leaving 7 bases not matched to a gene. The CDR3 is made up of 14 amino acids. CDR3 DNA: TGTGCCAGCAGCTCCTTGGACGGGAGGGAGACCCAGTACTTC. It specifies CASSSLDGRETQYF. Looking up the rest from reference TRBV7-9 and TRBJ2-5 gives the full variable domain: DTGVSQNPRHKITKRGQNVTFRCDPISEHNRLYWYRQTLGQGPEFLTYFQNEAQLEKSRLLSDRFSAERPKGSFSTLEIQRTEQGDSAMYLCASSSLDGRETQYFGPGTRLLVL.

The chain has TRBV27 and TRBJ2-5; D is unresolved. Trimming removed 4 bases at V and 2 bases at J, with 11 bases between. In germline, CDR1 is MNHEY, CDR2 SMNVEV (reference sequence). The CDR3 loop spans 14 amino acids. The CDR3 reads CASSYQQTQETQYF. For the CDR3, the DNA is TGTGCCAGCAGTTACCAGCAGACACAAGAGACCCAGTACTTC.

The DNA for the CDR3 is TGTGCCAGCAGTGAATGGGGACTAGCCTCCGGGGAGCTGTTTTTT. Amino acid sequence: CASSEWGLASGELFF. The genes are TRBV25-1 and TRBJ2-2; 9 bases line up with TRBD2. The germline V gene encodes CDR1 MGHDK and CDR2 SYGVNS. The J segment lost 6 bases and the V segment lost 1 base, leaving 3 bases of the junction unmatched. The CDR3 sequence is 15 residues long.

This clone was detected only once. The DNA for the CDR3 is TGTGCCAGCAGCTTAGGGAGAGGACAGCCCCAGCATTTT. Translation gives CASSLGRGQPQHF. The chain employs TRBV7-6 and TRBJ1-5, with D unclear. Trimming removed 1 base from V and 7 bases from J, with 8 bases in between. Germline values: CDR1 SGHVS, CDR2 FNYEAQ. The CDR3 has 13 residues.

V usage is TRBV9 and J usage is TRBJ2-5; TRBD1 agrees at 8 bases. Germline-derived CDR1 and CDR2 are SGDLS and YYNGEE. The CDR3 is 13 amino acids. The V gene end was trimmed by 4 bases and the J gene end by 5 bases; junction bases not matched to a gene: 4. The CDR3 loop reads CASSTGGDETQYF. For the CDR3, the DNA is TGTGCCAGCAGCACAGGGGGAGACGAGACCCAGTACTTC.

This chain links TRBV19 with TRBJ1-2; perhaps TRBD1 as D (5 bases). The CDR3 length is 16 residues. The V and J ends lost 4 bases and 5 bases respectively, with 20 bases between them. Germline values: CDR1 LNHDA, CDR2 SQIVND (reference sequence). In nucleotides, the CDR3 is TGTGCCAGTAGTAACTCCGGGACTTTAAGCCGTTATGGCTACACCTTC. Its translation is CASSNSGTLSRYGYTF.

Only one count was recorded for this clone. The chain joins TRBV11-2 to TRBJ2-7; D is perhaps TRBD2 (6 bases). CDR1 and CDR2 from the germline V gene are SGHAT and FQNNGV. The CDR3 has 16 amino acids. Trimming left V 1 base short and J 1 base short, with 14 bases between. The CDR3 spells CASSLAMAGRSYEQYF. The CDR3 region has the DNA TGTGCCAGCAGCTTAGCGATGGCAGGGAGGTCCTACGAGCAGTACTTC.